The 25 T cell receptor beta chains below were found in one sample sequenced in a study of shared T cell receptors in the human thymus. Assay used: immunoSEQ multiplex PCR; TCRdb lists only in-frame clones, some missing. This sample has roughly 410,000 clones, with just under 95% found just once. Sample: thymocytes. The receptors derive from a human donor.

The chain combines TRBV13 with TRBJ1-2; D is perhaps TRBD1 (5 bases). The V gene lost 3 bases and the J gene lost 4 bases, with 21 bases spanning the gap. Germline assignment: CDR1 PRHDT and CDR2 FYEKMQ (reference sequence). The CDR3 runs 17 residues. As DNA, the CDR3 is TGTGCCAGCAGCTTTGGGGCTTGGAGGGGCGATTTCTATGGCTACACCTTC. Its protein is CASSFGAWRGDFYGYTF.

The chain recombines TRBV28 with TRBJ2-7, with 8 bases that match TRBD1. After removal of 3 bases from V and 6 bases from J, the junction contained 7 bases not matched to a gene. CDR1 is MDHEN, CDR2 SYDVKM, per germline. CDR3 length equals 14 residues. CDR3 residues: CASSLSDRGSEQYF. Written as DNA, the CDR3 is TGTGCCAGCAGTTTGAGTGACAGGGGTAGCGAGCAGTACTTC.

This chain connects TRBV28 to TRBJ2-5, with D possibly TRBD2 on 5 matching bases. The CDR3 spans 16 residues. Trimming removed 6 bases from V and 5 bases from J, with 22 bases in between. The germline V gene encodes CDR1 MDHEN and CDR2 SYDVKM. In nucleotides, the CDR3 is TGTGCCAGCAGCAAGCGGCGGACCGTTGAGCTTGAGACCCAGTACTTC. Translated: CASSKRRTVELETQYF.

V is TRBV28 and J is TRBJ2-7; a possible D gene is TRBD1 (6 bases). This CDR3 region has 22 residues. The germline gives CDR1 MDHEN, CDR2 SYDVKM. V was pared by 1 base and J by 0 bases, with 31 bases between. CDR3 DNA: TGTGCCAGCAGTTTATTGTCGGGGTGGGGGCGTGGGGCGCGCGTTTACTCCTACGAGCAGTACTTC. Its protein is CASSLLSGWGRGARVYSYEQYF.

The chain combines TRBV14 with TRBJ2-2; 13 bases map to TRBD2. V dropped 3 bases and J dropped 3; count of bases not matched to a gene: 10. Germline CDR1 reads SGHDN; CDR2 reads FVKESK. The CDR3 totals 19 residues. CDR3 amino acids: CASSQFWTSGSGDTGELFF. The CDR3 DNA follows: TGTGCCAGCAGCCAGTTCTGGACTAGCGGGAGTGGTGACACCGGGGAGCTGTTTTTT.

The chain recombines TRBV28 with TRBJ2-4; D is undetermined. This CDR3 has 17 amino acids. Trimming removed 3 bases at V and 1 base at J, with 16 bases between. The germline gives CDR1 MDHEN, CDR2 SYDVKM. CDR3 nucleotide sequence: TGTGCCAGCAGTTTTAATTTGTTTCGCATCGCCAAAAACATTCAGTACTTC. It codes for CASSFNLFRIAKNIQYF.

CDR3 in DNA: TGTGCCAGCAGCCCGACGGGGAGCTTATGGGACCACTACGAGCAGTACTTC. Translation gives CASSPTGSLWDHYEQYF. This sequence joins TRBV5-4 and TRBJ2-7; either TRBD1 or TRBD2 may fit D (5 bases each). This CDR3 comprises 17 residues. Germline CDR1 SGHNT, CDR2 YYREEE (reference sequence). V lost 4 bases to trimming and J lost 3 bases, with 23 bases between them.

The chain carries TRBV6-5 and TRBJ2-2, with a weak D call TRBD1 (6 bases). The CDR3 is 12 residues long. Germline CDR1 and CDR2: MNHEY and SVGAGI. V lost 6 bases, J lost 7 bases, and 9 bases lay in between. Written as DNA, the CDR3 is TGTGCCAGCAGACAGGGAGTCGGGGAGCTGTTTTTT. As protein: CASRQGVGELFF.

The chain joins TRBV28 to TRBJ1-5, with TRBD1 identical over 12 bases. With V trimmed by 0 bases and J by 3 bases, 21 bases remained unmatched. This CDR3 spans 23 amino acids. From germline, CDR1 is MDHEN and CDR2 SYDVKM. CDR3 amino acids: CASSLCIRDRGPPGPSTNQPQHF. The CDR3 DNA reads TGTGCCAGCAGTTTATGCATCCGGGACAGGGGGCCGCCTGGACCCTCGACCAATCAGCCCCAGCATTTT.

The V and J genes are TRBV5-6 and TRBJ2-3, with a tentative D call TRBD1 (5 bases). The CDR3 contains 17 residues. Looked up from germline, CDR1 is SGHDT and CDR2 is YYEEEE. The V end was cut by 4 bases, the J end by 0 bases, with 18 bases between. This CDR3 is CASSPLPRATSTDTQYF. CDR3 sequence (DNA): TGTGCCAGCAGCCCGTTGCCCAGGGCCACTAGCACAGATACGCAGTATTTT.

The genes are TRBV25-1 and TRBJ2-3, with a possible D match to TRBD2 (5 bases). Trimming left V 6 bases short and J 7 bases short, with 11 bases between. This CDR3 region has 12 residues. Germline assignment: CDR1 MGHDK and CDR2 SYGVNS. CDR3 sequence: CASRQSGYTQYF. CDR3 bases: TGTGCCAGCAGACAATCGGGGTATACGCAGTATTTT.

The gene calls are TRBV18 and TRBJ2-3; TRBD2 aligns across 12 bases. CDR3 size: 16 residues. Per the germline V gene, CDR1 is KGHSH and CDR2 is LQKENI. The J segment lost 2 bases and the V segment lost 5 bases, leaving 5 bases of the junction unmatched. CDR3 bases: TGTGCCAGCTCAACCCTAGCGGGGGGGACCACAGATACGCAGTATTTT. Protein product: CASSTLAGGTTDTQYF. Full variable domain (outside the CDR3, taken from reference TRBV18 and TRBJ2-3): NAGVMQNPRHLVRRRGQEARLRCSPMKGHSHVYWYRQLPEEGLKFMVYLQKENIIDESGMPKERFSAEFPKEGPSILRIQQVVRGDSAAYFCASSTLAGGTTDTQYFGPGTRLTVL.

The V gene is TRBV9, the J gene TRBJ2-3, with D unclear. Trimming took 5 bases from V and 1 from J, leaving 2 bases between them. The CDR3 runs to 11 residues. From germline, CDR1 is SGDLS and CDR2 YYNGEE. The DNA for the CDR3 is TGTGCCAGCAGTCGCACAGATACGCAGTATTTT. This encodes CASSRTDTQYF.

This chain links TRBV5-6 with TRBJ1-1, with a weak D call TRBD1 (6 bases). The CDR3 contains 17 residues. V gave up 1 base and J gave up 1 base, with 17 bases separating them. The germline CDR1 and CDR2 sequences are SGHDT and YYEEEE. CDR3 protein: CASSLKGGGPKNTEAFF. In DNA form, the CDR3 reads TGTGCCAGCAGCTTGAAGGGTGGGGGGCCGAAGAACACTGAAGCTTTCTTT.

The chain is built from TRBV6-1 and TRBJ2-1, with D perhaps matching TRBD1 or TRBD2 (6 bases each). The V gene lost 2 bases and the J gene lost 0 bases, with 14 bases spanning the gap. The CDR3 totals 17 residues. In germline, CDR1 is MNHNS, CDR2 SASEGT. The CDR3 is CASSENRGLGSYNEQFF. The CDR3 DNA reads as TGTGCCAGCAGTGAAAATCGGGGGCTTGGCTCCTACAATGAGCAGTTCTTC.

This clone occurred once. J is TRBJ2-7 and V is TRBV30, with TRBD1 matching over 9 bases. The germline V gene encodes CDR1 GTSNPN and CDR2 SVGIG (reference sequence). The CDR3 has 15 amino acids. J lost 3 bases, V lost 1 base, and 7 bases had no gene match. CDR3 bases: TGTGCCTGGAGTGGAGGGACAGGGAACTTCTACGAGCAGTACTTC. As protein: CAWSGGTGNFYEQYF.

J is TRBJ1-2 and V is TRBV29-1; D might be TRBD1 (5 bases). Trimming cost V 4 bases and J 4 bases, with 10 bases left between them. The CDR3 totals 12 residues. Germline V gives CDR1 SQVTM, CDR2 ANQGSEA. The CDR3 DNA follows: TGCAGCGTTGGGCAGGGACCCTATGGCTACACCTTC. Its translation: CSVGQGPYGYTF.

This sequence joins TRBV7-2 and TRBJ2-7; tentatively, D is TRBD1 (5 bases). The CDR3 totals 15 residues. V was pared by 6 bases and J by 1 base, with 16 bases between. Germline CDR1 and CDR2: SGHTA and FQGNSA. This CDR3 is CASSHQGRPSYEQYF. CDR3 in DNA: TGTGCCAGCAGTCATCAGGGCCGCCCGTCCTACGAGCAGTACTTC.

This chain connects TRBV6-6 to TRBJ1-5; 10 bases fit TRBD1. Per germline, CDR1 MNHNY and CDR2 SVGAGI (reference sequence). The CDR3 is made up of 14 amino acids. Losses at the gene ends were 5 bases for V and 6 bases for J; bases not matched to a gene: 4. The CDR3: CASSDRGLGQPQHF. CDR3 coding DNA: TGTGCCAGCAGTGACAGGGGGCTTGGTCAGCCCCAGCATTTT.

The chain has TRBV14 and TRBJ2-1; 12 bases match TRBD2. This CDR3 comprises 18 residues. Unmatched junction bases numbered 12, after V lost 4 bases and J lost 5 bases. The germline V gene has CDR1 SGHDN and CDR2 FVKESK. The CDR3 loop reads CASSRRLAGVGFDNEQFF. CDR3 DNA: TGTGCCAGCAGCCGTAGACTAGCGGGAGTAGGTTTCGACAATGAGCAGTTCTTC.

This clone was counted a single time. The chain carries TRBV4-2 and TRBJ2-1; 7 bases align to TRBD2. The germline V gene encodes CDR1 LGHNA and CDR2 YNFKEQ. V lost 1 base to trimming and J lost 7 bases; unmatched junction nucleotides: 7. The CDR3 consists of 15 residues. CDR3 protein: CASSQGPPGGNEQFF. The CDR3 nucleotides are TGTGCCAGCAGCCAAGGCCCGCCGGGAGGTAATGAGCAGTTCTTC.

The rearrangement joins TRBV6-5 to TRBJ2-6; D gene ambiguous. Germline V gives CDR1 MNHEY, CDR2 SVGAGI. V was trimmed by 6 bases and J by 3 bases, leaving 6 bases between them. This CDR3 region has 13 residues. In DNA, the CDR3 is TGTGCCAGCAGGAGAGTTGGGGCCAACGTCCTGACTTTC. As protein: CASRRVGANVLTF.

The chain uses TRBV4-3 and TRBJ1-2, with D hard to call. Trimming shortened V by 0 bases and J by 5 bases, and 4 bases separated the two germline ends. Per germline, CDR1 LGHNA and CDR2 YSLEER. The CDR3 runs to 12 residues. The CDR3 sequence: CASSQDGYGYTF. CDR3 sequence (DNA): TGCGCCAGCAGCCAAGATGGGTATGGCTACACCTTC.

The chain carries TRBV6-6 and TRBJ2-5; no clear D gene. Looked up from germline, CDR1 is MNHNY and CDR2 is SVGAGI (reference sequence). Trimming pared 9 bases from V and 3 bases from J, leaving 14 bases between. The CDR3 has 13 residues. CDR3 protein: CASRRSLKETQYF. The CDR3 DNA reads TGTGCCAGTCGACGGTCCCTGAAAGAGACCCAGTACTTC.

This chain joins TRBV12-2 and TRBJ2-7; the table's D call TRBD1 went unverified against the DNA. TRBV12-2 is tagged as a pseudogene. This CDR3 comprises 14 residues. The chain's CDR3 is CASRLGQGKDEQYF. The CDR3 DNA reads TGTGCAAGTCGCTTGGGACAGGGAAAGGACGAGCAGTACTTC.